The 25 T cell receptor beta chains below come from one sample, sequenced in a study of cytomegalovirus exposure and HLA in healthy donors. This PCR relied on a set of 60 Vbeta primers and 13 Jbeta primers. Generated by immunoSEQ multiplex PCR, the TCRdb table keeps only in-frame clones and is missing some. The table includes 95,000 to 150,000 clones, around 65% detected once. Sequences were obtained from PBMCs. The receptors originated from a man younger than 35 in good health and CMV-seronegative.

The chain couples TRBV5-1 to TRBJ2-7, with a possible D match to TRBD1 (5 bases). From germline, CDR1 is SGHRS and CDR2 YFSETQ. This CDR3 comprises 14 residues. Trimming removed 6 bases from V and 0 bases from J, with 13 bases in between. CDR3 protein: CASTMTVFSYEQYF. The CDR3 coding sequence is TGCGCCAGCACAATGACAGTGTTCTCCTACGAGCAGTACTTC.

The V call is TRBV2, the J call TRBJ1-2, with D perhaps TRBD1 (6 bases). V was trimmed by 11 bases and J by 3 bases, leaving 13 bases between them. CDR3 size: 12 residues. Germline V gives CDR1 SNHLY, CDR2 FYNNEI. CDR3 sequence (DNA): TGTGCCGGTTCGGACAGATACTATGGCTACACCTTC. It specifies CAGSDRYYGYTF.

Comments on this clone: Other nucleotide sequences from this sample produce the same CDR3. CDR3 nucleotide sequence: TGTGCCTGGCGGGCCGGACGTTTAGGGAGATCGGACACTGAAGCTTTCTTT. Its translation: CAWRAGRLGRSDTEAFF. V and J are TRBV30 and TRBJ1-1; D ambiguous. Germline V CDR1 and CDR2: GTSNPN, SVGIG (reference sequence). The CDR3 loop spans 17 amino acids. V was trimmed by 5 bases and J by 3 bases, leaving 25 bases between them.

This chain joins TRBV7-9 and TRBJ2-5, with 7 bases that match TRBD1. CDR1 and CDR2 from the germline V gene are SEHNR and FQNEAQ (reference sequence). V shed 6 bases and J 1 base; nucleotides not matched to a gene: 5. CDR3 length: 14 residues. The CDR3 sequence: CASSYDRVQETQYF. Written as DNA, the CDR3 is TGTGCCAGCAGTTACGACAGGGTCCAAGAGACCCAGTACTTC. Using reference TRBV7-9 and TRBJ2-5 for the parts outside the CDR3, the full variable domain is DTGVSQNPRHKITKRGQNVTFRCDPISEHNRLYWYRQTLGQGPEFLTYFQNEAQLEKSRLLSDRFSAERPKGSFSTLEIQRTEQGDSAMYLCASSYDRVQETQYFGPGTRLLVL.

The chain combines TRBV7-9 with TRBJ2-2; 8 bases fit TRBD1. The CDR3 is 17 amino acids. V lost 10 bases, J lost 6 bases, and 19 bases stayed unmatched. CDR1 is SEHNR and CDR2 is FQNEAQ in the germline V gene (reference sequence). The CDR3 region is CATPSTAARGQAGELFF. CDR3 bases: TGTGCCACCCCTTCAACAGCCGCCAGGGGGCAGGCCGGGGAGCTGTTTTTT.

The count of this clone is one. The chain joins TRBV28 to TRBJ2-2; D is perhaps TRBD1 (6 bases). This CDR3 has 14 amino acids. V was pared by 3 bases and J by 4 bases, with 9 bases between. The germline gives CDR1 MDHEN, CDR2 SYDVKM. The CDR3 sequence: CASSFTGTTGELFF. The DNA of the CDR3 is TGTGCCAGCAGTTTTACAGGGACCACCGGGGAGCTGTTTTTT.

The rearrangement joins TRBV21-1 to TRBJ2-7; whether TRBD1, the table's D call, matches the DNA was not checked. TRBV21-1 is a pseudogene. CDR3 size: 16 residues. The CDR3 loop is CASIPDRLPRWGEQYF. CDR3 bases: TGTGCCAGCATCCCGGACAGACTACCAAGGTGGGGCGAGCAGTACTTC.

The V call is TRBV7-8, the J call TRBJ1-1, with 7 nucleotides matching TRBD1. Germline loops: CDR1 SGHVS, CDR2 FQNEAQ. The trim removed 5 bases at V and 4 bases at J, leaving 4 bases unmatched. This CDR3 has 13 residues. The CDR3 sequence is CASSLNRGTEAFF. The CDR3 DNA reads as TGTGCCAGCAGCCTAAACAGGGGCACTGAAGCTTTCTTT.

This clone was seen only a few times. V is TRBV4-2 and J is TRBJ1-1; D possibly corresponds to TRBD1 (5 bases). This CDR3 has 15 amino acids. Germline CDR1 LGHNA, CDR2 YNFKEQ. Trimming stripped 0 bases from V and 5 bases from J, with 13 bases between. In DNA, the CDR3 is TGTGCCAGCAGCCAAGATTGGAGTGCAGGGACTGAAGCTTTCTTT. Its protein product is CASSQDWSAGTEAFF.

J is TRBJ1-2 and V is TRBV6-1; 8 bases agree with TRBD1. The CDR3 length is 14 residues. Germline V gene data show CDR1 as MNHNS and CDR2 as SASEGT. J gave up 4 bases and V 7 bases, and 8 bases lay outside the gene matches. CDR3: CASTAKDRAYGYTF. Written as DNA, the CDR3 is TGTGCCAGCACTGCTAAGGACAGGGCCTATGGCTACACCTTC.

The chain has TRBV13 and TRBJ2-1; tentatively, D is TRBD2 (5 bases). Germline CDR1 and CDR2: PRHDT and FYEKMQ (reference sequence). This CDR3 has 14 amino acids. V dropped 3 bases and J dropped 8 bases, with 14 bases sitting between them. CDR3 protein: CASSLPKGSDEQFF. CDR3 nucleotide sequence: TGTGCCAGCAGCTTGCCTAAGGGTAGCGATGAGCAGTTCTTC.

The chain uses TRBV7-9 and TRBJ1-1; TRBD1 agrees at 9 bases. In germline, CDR1 is SEHNR, CDR2 FQNEAQ (reference sequence). The V and J ends lost 2 bases and 9 bases, in that order; junction bases with no gene match: 4. The CDR3 is made up of 13 amino acids. CDR3 sequence reads: CASSLSYRGQAFF. The CDR3 DNA follows: TGTGCCAGCAGCTTATCGTACAGGGGGCAAGCTTTCTTT. Combining the CDR3 with reference TRBV7-9 and TRBJ1-1 gives the whole variable domain DTGVSQNPRHKITKRGQNVTFRCDPISEHNRLYWYRQTLGQGPEFLTYFQNEAQLEKSRLLSDRFSAERPKGSFSTLEIQRTEQGDSAMYLCASSLSYRGQAFFGQGTRLTVV.

This chain uses TRBV7-9 with TRBJ1-1; TRBD1 is a possible D gene (5 bases). CDR3 length equals 12 residues. V lost 4 bases and J lost 5, with 8 bases in between. Germline lookup yields CDR1 SEHNR and CDR2 FQNEAQ (reference sequence). This chain's CDR3 is CASSWTRTEAFF. DNA for the CDR3: TGTGCCAGCAGCTGGACAAGGACTGAAGCTTTCTTT.

In its sample, this clone was seen a few times. This chain joins TRBV10-3 and TRBJ1-2, with 8 bases matching TRBD1. V dropped 7 bases and J dropped 4; count of bases not matched to a gene: 8. Germline values: CDR1 ENHRY, CDR2 SYGVKD. This CDR3 contains 14 residues. CDR3 DNA: TGTGCCATCAACCCCGGGACAGGCGCCTATGGCTACACCTTC. Amino acids: CAINPGTGAYGYTF.

The chain carries TRBV18 and TRBJ2-5; perhaps TRBD2 as D (6 bases). The CDR3 extends over 14 amino acids. The germline gives CDR1 KGHSH, CDR2 LQKENI. The V gene lost 6 bases and the J gene lost 3 bases, with 14 bases spanning the gap. CDR3 DNA: TGTGCCAGCTCTAATCCCCGGGGGAAAGAGACCCAGTACTTC. It is translated as CASSNPRGKETQYF.

This chain joins TRBV29-1 and TRBJ1-4; 11 bases match TRBD1. Germline-derived CDR1 and CDR2 are SQVTM and ANQGSEA. This CDR3 has 15 amino acids. With V trimmed by 7 bases and J by 12 bases, 16 bases remained unmatched. CDR3 coding DNA: TGCAGCGCCGAAACAACGGACAGGGGGCGTAAAGAACTGTTTTTT. It translates to CSAETTDRGRKELFF.

This chain uses TRBV30 with TRBJ2-6, with 8 bases that match TRBD1. CDR3 length equals 17 residues. The trim removed 4 bases at V and 1 base at J, leaving 9 bases unmatched. From germline, CDR1 is GTSNPN and CDR2 SVGIG (reference sequence). Here the CDR3 reads CAWKRTGIRSGANVLTF. CDR3 coding DNA: TGTGCCTGGAAAAGGACAGGGATCCGATCTGGGGCCAACGTCCTGACTTTC.

For the CDR3, the DNA is TGTGCCAGCAGCGGGGGGGCTGGAGATACGCAGTATTTT. This encodes CASSGGAGDTQYF. The rearrangement links TRBV6-6 to TRBJ2-3; 8 bases fit TRBD2. Germline CDR1 reads MNHNY; CDR2 reads SVGAGI (reference sequence). The CDR3 has 13 residues. Unmatched junction bases numbered 4, after V lost 6 bases and J lost 5 bases.

This clone was picked up one time. The rearrangement links TRBV5-1 to TRBJ2-1, with 9 bases identical to TRBD2. The germline V gene has CDR1 SGHRS and CDR2 YFSETQ. The CDR3 is 15 residues long. J was trimmed by 5 bases and V by 4 bases; bases with no gene match: 7. CDR3 sequence (DNA): TGCGCCAGCAGCGGGAGACTAGCGGACCACAATGAGCAGTTCTTC. Encoded protein: CASSGRLADHNEQFF.

This sequence joins TRBV10-3 and TRBJ2-6; a weak D match, TRBD1 (6 bases). V lost 3 bases to trimming and J lost 0 bases, with 9 bases between them. The CDR3 is made up of 16 amino acids. Germline V gene data show CDR1 as ENHRY and CDR2 as SYGVKD. In nucleotides, the CDR3 is TGTGCCATCAGTGATTCGGACAGCTCTGGGGCCAACGTCCTGACTTTC. Amino acids: CAISDSDSSGANVLTF.

This chain connects TRBV5-1 to TRBJ2-3, with TRBD2 as a possible D gene (6 bases). Germline V CDR1 and CDR2: SGHRS, YFSETQ. The CDR3 has 14 amino acids. V was trimmed by 6 bases and J by 4 bases, leaving 15 bases between them. This chain's CDR3 is CASTPTRTADTQYF. The CDR3 nucleotides read TGCGCCAGCACCCCGACTAGAACCGCAGATACGCAGTATTTT.

This clone showed up just a few times. The chain is built from TRBV7-8 and TRBJ1-1; perhaps TRBD1 as D (5 bases). Trimming cost V 5 bases and J 8 bases, with 15 bases left between them. This CDR3 region has 13 residues. Germline loops: CDR1 SGHVS, CDR2 FQNEAQ. CDR3 residues: CASSPIGRGEAFF. CDR3 in DNA: TGTGCCAGCAGCCCCATAGGGCGGGGGGAAGCTTTCTTT.

Only a few counts were recorded for this clone. The chain combines TRBV5-1 with TRBJ1-4; a weak D match, TRBD1 (5 bases). The length of the CDR3 is 14 residues. V was clipped by 2 bases and J by 5 bases, with 10 bases between them. Germline values: CDR1 SGHRS, CDR2 YFSETQ. The CDR3 DNA sequence: TGCGCCAGCAGCTTAGTAGGGGCGAATGAAAAACTGTTTTTT. Its translation: CASSLVGANEKLFF.

The chain has TRBV7-2 and TRBJ1-6, with D possibly being TRBD1 (6 bases). Germline CDR1 reads SGHTA; CDR2 reads FQGNSA. The CDR3 extends over 14 amino acids. V was shortened by 1 base and J by 8 bases, with 9 bases between the two germline ends. CDR3 DNA sequence: TGTGCCAGCAGCTTAGGCCAGGGGTATTCACCCCTCCACTTT. It yields the protein CASSLGQGYSPLHF.

This chain uses TRBV6-1 with TRBJ2-7, with a weak D call TRBD2 (5 bases). The CDR3 is 13 residues long. Germline values: CDR1 MNHNS, CDR2 SASEGT. V lost 4 bases and J 4 bases, leaving 11 bases between the germline ends. The chain's CDR3 is CASSGGMRYEQYF. In DNA form, the CDR3 reads TGTGCCAGCAGTGGAGGGATGAGATACGAGCAGTACTTC.